This T cell receptor beta chain was recovered during a study of blood T cell repertoires in COVID-19. Authors' data handling: Amplification with reference gene primers provided the estimates of nucleated cell counts. Assay used: immunoSEQ multiplex PCR; TCRdb lists only in-frame clones, some missing. The V and J calls and the clone size are those of that table, but D and trimming were determined from the DNA. The table lists a few hundred thousand clones, around nine tenths of them singletons. Trimming pared 4 bases from V and 3 bases from J, leaving 10 bases between. Germline V gene lookup returns CDR1 LGHDT and CDR2 YNNKEL (reference sequence). The length of the CDR3 is 14 residues.

The sequenced material came from peripheral blood. This clonotype was obtained from a woman in her seventies with active or convalescent COVID-19. The chain uses TRBV3-1 (or the pseudogene TRBV3-2) and TRBJ1-5; possibly TRBD1 for D (6 bases). CDR3 loop: CASSPGTINQPQHF. DNA of the CDR3: TGTGCCAGCAGCCCTGGGACAATCAATCAGCCCCAGCATTTT.